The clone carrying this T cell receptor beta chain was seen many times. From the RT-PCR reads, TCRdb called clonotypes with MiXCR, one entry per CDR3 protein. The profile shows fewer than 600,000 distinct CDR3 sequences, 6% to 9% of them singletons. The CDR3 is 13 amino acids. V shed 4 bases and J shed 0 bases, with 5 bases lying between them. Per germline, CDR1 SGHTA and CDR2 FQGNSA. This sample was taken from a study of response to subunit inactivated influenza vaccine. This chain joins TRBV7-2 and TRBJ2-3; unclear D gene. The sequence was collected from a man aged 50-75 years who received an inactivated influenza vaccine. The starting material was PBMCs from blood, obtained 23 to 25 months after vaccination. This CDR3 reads CASSSFSTDTQYF. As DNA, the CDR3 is TGTGCCAGCAGCTCATTTAGCACAGATACGCAGTATTTT.